Below, one T cell receptor beta chain is given with its context. This clone was found many times. Its specific antigen is unknown. Base-call qualities are not available, and no considerably larger clone is one nucleotide away. These data are taken from a study of blood T cell repertoires in COVID-19 (dated by TCRdb to the early 2020s). About the full investigation: Samples from collaborators originated in the United States, Italy and Spain and spanned both the acute and convalescent phases of COVID-19. The prospective study material was composed of cDNA or gDNA derived from T cells, B-cell-depleted T cells, or PBMCs. Subjects who had been exposed to COVID-19, were actively infected with it, or had recovered from it provided the deeply sampled blood TCRbeta repertoires that made up the dataset. The repertoires were released in a freely available public database intended as a resource for research on the immune response to SARS-CoV-2. Samples were obtained from the ongoing ImmuneRACE study (first 160 participants) and from over a thousand subjects provided by 6 global collaborators. Nearly every sample came with metadata listing a de-identified subject ID, COVID-19 status, age in years and sex. Where available, HLA class I and class II types were obtained from metadata supplied by the sample provider rather than from assay-based typing.

Participants in the prospective study were enrolled through a virtual design, were aged about 18 to 89 years, and lived in roughly 25 United States geographic areas. In the prospective study, participants were assigned to cohorts based on the clinical history participants reported in a screening survey and a study questionnaire. Mobile phlebotomists in the prospective study collected whole blood, serum and a nasopharyngeal or oropharyngeal swab from every participant. Over an approximately 2-month period, participants in the prospective study had the option of providing additional blood draws and questionnaires. Before DNA extraction, prospective study blood samples were shipped either frozen or at room temperature. Results the study describes overall, beyond this receptor: The amount of clinical and demographic metadata varied by source and participant and was provided uncurated.

The immunoSEQ Assay, a bias-controlled multiplex PCR, was used to amplify TCRbeta CDR3 regions from genomic DNA. Under the source paper's analysis protocol: Nucleated cell counts per sample were estimated from amplification of reference gene primers within the assay. Sequence reads were collapsed and filtered to measure the absolute abundance of every unique TCRbeta CDR3 rearrangement. For each sample, productive Simpson clonality was calculated as the square root of Simpson's diversity index across productive rearrangements. Here the immuneACCESS table is served through TCRdb, limited to in-frame sequences with V and J called. Missing clones are a known gap in these copies; in checked studies unresolved V genes cover under half, and the rest lacks a known reason. That table furnishes V, J and clone size, whereas the DNA furnished D and trimming. This sample lists under 250,000 clones; over 75% were detected once. Clones ranked in the top ten supply over 7.5% of the sample.

Cut back by 7 bases and 2 bases, the V and J ends lie 14 bases apart. The germline V gene (reference sequence) provides CDR1 GTSNPN and CDR2 SVGIG. The CDR3, from cysteine to phenylalanine, totals 13 residues. The sequence is cut down to CDR3 DNA, 39 bases in frame from base 1. The chain is assembled from TRBV30 and TRBJ1-1, with TRBD1 as a weak D call on 6 bases. The clonotype originates from a woman between 45 and 60 years old with acute COVID-19. The sample comprised PBMCs or T cells enriched from blood (not recorded which). The DNA reads TGTGCCTCAAGAACAGGGTCCAACACTGAAGCTTTCTTT. It translates as CASRTGSNTEAFF.